This TCR beta chain was identified in a study of cytomegalovirus exposure and HLA in healthy donors (dated 2017 in TCRdb). For the wider study: In an earlier analysis of roughly 590 of the donors, 250 to 350 Gb of sequence data and 90 million to 120 million unique TCR beta sequences from about 180 million T cells were reported. Roughly 5 DR-DQ haplotypes were handled as single units for association and clustering because linkage in the cohort was strong. Alongside the repertoire data, information on donor age, sex, ethnicity and CMV serostatus was compiled. Class I and class II HLA loci were covered by the typing at four-digit resolution. High-throughput TCR immunosequencing, statistical association of individual TCRs with disease status, and machine learning were combined to predict cytomegalovirus infection status. Genome-wide SNP genotypes for about three fifths of the 666 donors were used in a later genetic analysis, which treated that subset as a discovery cohort. Among the roughly 430 genotyped donors, around 81% belonged to the genetic ancestry cluster associated with self-reported Caucasian donors. In addition to the first cohort of 666 subjects, a separate validation cohort of 120 different subjects was used. The T cell repertoires of 550 to 850 subjects were profiled by immunosequencing and related to cytomegalovirus serostatus. An early release covering roughly 640 HLA-typed donors comprised about 290 gigabases of sequencing data and around 80 million unique TCR sequences. All discovery cohort repertoires had been generated on a single sequencing platform. The aim of the study was to test whether cataloging public T cell receptors could identify signatures of past pathogen exposure. A later analysis re-examined previously published TCR beta repertoires from 500 to 700 donors and added high-resolution HLA genotyping to investigate patterns of TCR occurrence. In an earlier analysis of a few hundred of the donors, high-throughput TCR beta sequencing was used to judge whether each TCR beta V gene segment behaved as functional or pseudogenic. Among a few hundred genotyped donors of the cohort, an average of around 240,000 unique TCR beta nucleotide sequences were sequenced per donor, about a sixth of them non-productive. In the later analysis, no new phenotypic data were used to find candidate immune exposures; instead, reliance was placed on TCR beta sequences and their occurrence across donors. The number of donors typed differed by locus, with roughly 620-630 for A, B, C, DRB1 and DQB1, around 500 for DQA1, about 610 for DPA1, and 400 to 490 for DPB1. Overall study results and their limits: A few of the identified cytomegalovirus-associated TCR beta chains were confirmed in vitro to be specific for cytomegalovirus antigens. A further reported finding was that TCR beta sequences accurately predicted the HLA-A and HLA-B alleles for most subjects in the first cohort. Specific HLA alleles were associated with 18,000 or so TCR beta sequences at a false discovery rate of 0.05 in a later analysis. Roughly 17 rarely observed V segments, including chromosome 9 orphons, were excluded from the earlier analysis of a few hundred of the donors because counts were too low. According to a later analysis, TCR association rates differed among HLA loci, with DRB1 alleles showing the most associated TCRs and HLA-C alleles showing the fewest. In a later analysis, HLA-associated TCR beta chains were found to be more clonally expanded and to have lower generation probabilities than equally common non-associated chains. A cluster of highly shared sequence variants was judged likely to be a technical artifact of the sequencing pipeline. The 87-base-pair reads could not distinguish some IMGT-functional V segments, including TRBV6-2 and TRBV6-3, so those segments were excluded. This cohort had only TCR beta chains sequenced, and the lack of alpha or paired-chain data limited which features could be detected. Linkage disequilibrium might explain the correlated functional status among segregating V segments, but an unknown experimental factor could not be excluded. Several of the top co-occurrence clusters appeared to be linked to parvovirus B19, influenza, CMV and Epstein-Barr virus, according to a later analysis. The presence/absence analyses assumed that sequencing depth was roughly uniform across donors, and that assumption may not be true. An association between a missense DCLRE1C variant and V-gene and J-gene trimming of TCR beta chains was found in a later genetic analysis and replicated in an independent cohort. According to a later genetic analysis, donors in an Asian-associated ancestry cluster had fewer N-insertions in productive TCRs than the approximately 610-donor mean. Strong co-occurrence of HLA alleles, especially DR and DQ, made assigning TCR associations to individual alleles difficult. Cytomegalovirus status was reported to be diagnosed by the classifier with high specificity and sensitivity in both the original and validation cohorts. Broadly in line with IMGT annotations, most TCR beta V segments showed up in productive rearrangements about 87% or about 30% of the time in an earlier analysis of several hundred of the donors. Because HLA typing was unavailable for some donors at each locus, only the typed subset was used in association tests. It was suggested by the authors that the approach could potentially be generalized to other disease states and immunological phenotypes. A total of 150 or so TCR beta chains were listed by the study as associated with cytomegalovirus. CMV serostatus was the only immune exposure information available for the cohort. While some public TCRs were present in many individuals, most TCR sequences turned up only very rarely across donors. Most CMV-associated TCR beta chains appeared to be HLA-restricted in a later analysis, and the HLA associations seemed to be driven largely by CMV exposure.

In total, approximately 700 healthy bone marrow donors made up the cohort. Cohort members were all nominally healthy when sampled, although unrecorded immune exposures were likely present. The donor tested CMV seropositive and was one of the 289 seropositive cohort members. A peripheral blood sample was collected from each donor, and TCR beta sequencing was performed on peripheral blood mononuclear cells. The Qiagen DNeasy Blood Extraction Kit was used to extract genomic DNA from the blood cell samples. Trimming removed 5 bases from V and 0 bases from J, leaving 8 bases between the germline ends. The CDR3, from cysteine to phenylalanine, totals 13 residues. CDR3 DNA only is kept here, 39 bases in frame from base 1. CDR1 and CDR2, looked up from the germline V gene (reference sequence), are GTSNPN and SVGIG. Remarks on this clone: Which antigen it targets is not known. No much larger clonotype is one base removed from it; base qualities were not supplied.

Library preparation was by the immunoSEQ multiplex PCR assay. For the multiplex PCR, a mixture combining 60 forward primers for TCR Vbeta segments and 13 reverse primers for TCR Jbeta segments was used. The CDR3 region of rearranged TCR beta genes was amplified from genomic DNA with a multiplex PCR assay. The Illumina HiSeq System was used to sequence the amplified TCR beta libraries as 87-base-pair reads. From the authors' description of their analysis: A later analysis counted some 74 million unique TCR beta chains across the 650 to 700 repertoires, and 9 million to 14 million of these chains were shared by at least two donors. Raw reads were error-corrected and collapsed into unique sequences with a nearest-neighbor algorithm that merged closely related sequences to remove PCR and sequencing errors. To assign V, D and J gene segments, CDR3 sequences were aligned to IMGT reference sequences. For a sequence to be retained, a match of at least six nucleotides to both a V gene segment and a J gene segment was required. Rearrangements were called productive when the CDR3 lacked stop codons and stayed in frame with V and J; all others were non-productive. CDR3 was defined by IMGT convention, running from the second conserved V-encoded cysteine to the conserved J-encoded phenylalanine. The earlier analysis of roughly 590 of the donors excluded any sequence lacking an unambiguous match to a single V gene segment. In an earlier analysis of approximately 590 of the donors, a V segment was called functional when productive rearrangements were above 56.7%, and segregating when the standard deviation between donors exceeded 5%. A statistical classification framework was built to diagnose cytomegalovirus status from the catalog of TCR beta chain sequences. In a later analysis, TCR nucleotide sequences were compared against IMGT/GENE-DB human TR gene sequences so that V and J genes could be assigned. The TCRdist pipeline was used in a later analysis to assign CDR3 sequences and most-parsimonious VDJ recombination scenarios. In a later analysis, each TCR beta chain was defined by its CDR3 amino acid sequence together with its V-gene family, and reads lacking a unique V-gene family were excluded. As a way to deal with suspected cross-contamination and a sequencing artifact, a later analysis dropped hundreds of nucleotide sequences that were highly shared and had low generation probability. In a later analysis, a clonal expansion index for each public chain was calculated from normalized within-repertoire ranks of inferred template counts. A later analysis computed generation probabilities with a VDJ recombination model fitted to out-of-frame rearrangements, and checked the results against IGoR. Hypergeometric tests were used in a later analysis to score TCR-TCR, TCR-HLA and TCR-CMV co-occurrence, with a repertoire-size bias correction applied to the TCR pairs. A later analysis estimated false discovery rates by permuting HLA or CMV assignments 20 times. In a later analysis, co-occurring TCRs were grouped with DBSCAN, and TCRdist sequence similarity was added when clustering was performed within HLA-allele-positive subsets. Repertoires with fewer than 30,000 or more than 120,000 public chains, plus five repertoires with anomalous nucleotide sharing, were excluded from co-occurrence clustering. The clones in this table, taken by TCRdb from immuneACCESS, are in-frame only. Not every clone is retained; where verified, under half of the shortfall comes from an unresolved V gene, and the cause of the rest is unknown. For V, J and clone size, that table is used; D and trimming come from the DNA. This sample lists some 77,000 clones; more than 75% were detected once. Jointly, the top ten make up 20% to 25% of the sample.

This TCR was recovered from a woman aged 45-59 years in good health and CMV-seropositive. The sequence is built from TRBV30 and TRBJ1-5, and possibly TRBD1, on 5 matching bases. Material: PBMCs. The CDR3 region: CAWGDSSNQPQHF. The nucleotide sequence reads as follows: TGTGCCTGGGGAGACAGTAGCAATCAGCCCCAGCATTTT.